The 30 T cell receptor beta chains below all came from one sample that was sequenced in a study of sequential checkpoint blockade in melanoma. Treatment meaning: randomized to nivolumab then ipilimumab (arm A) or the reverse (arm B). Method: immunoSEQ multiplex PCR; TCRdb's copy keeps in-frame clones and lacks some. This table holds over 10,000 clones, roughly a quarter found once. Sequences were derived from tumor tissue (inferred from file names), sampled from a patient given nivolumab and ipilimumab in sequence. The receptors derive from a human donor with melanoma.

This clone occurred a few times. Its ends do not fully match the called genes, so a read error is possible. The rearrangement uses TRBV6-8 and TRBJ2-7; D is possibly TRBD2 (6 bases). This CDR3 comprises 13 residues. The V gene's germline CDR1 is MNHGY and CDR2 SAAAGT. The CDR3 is CASSRFGGNEQYF. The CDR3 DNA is TGTGCCAGCAGTCGTTTTGGGGGGAACGAACAGTACTTC.

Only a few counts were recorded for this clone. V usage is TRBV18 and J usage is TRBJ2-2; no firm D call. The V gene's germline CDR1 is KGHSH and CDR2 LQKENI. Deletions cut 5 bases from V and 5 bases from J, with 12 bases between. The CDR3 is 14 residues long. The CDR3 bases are TGTGCCAGCTCATCCGATACTGGGACCGGGGAGCTGTTTTTT. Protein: CASSSDTGTGELFF.

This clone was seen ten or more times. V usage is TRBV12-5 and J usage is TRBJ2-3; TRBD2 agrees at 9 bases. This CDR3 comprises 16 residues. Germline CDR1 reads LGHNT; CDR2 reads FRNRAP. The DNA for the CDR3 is TGTGCCAGCAAGCTTCTAGCGGGAAGGGGCTCAGATACGCAGTATTTT. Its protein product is CASKLLAGRGSDTQYF.

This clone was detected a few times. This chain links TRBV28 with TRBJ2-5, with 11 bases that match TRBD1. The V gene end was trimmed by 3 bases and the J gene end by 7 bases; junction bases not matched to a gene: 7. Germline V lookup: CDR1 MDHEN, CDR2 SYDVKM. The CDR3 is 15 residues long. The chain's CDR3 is CASSLGTGGSGTQYF. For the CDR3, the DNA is TGTGCCAGCAGTTTGGGGACAGGGGGGTCGGGGACCCAGTACTTC.

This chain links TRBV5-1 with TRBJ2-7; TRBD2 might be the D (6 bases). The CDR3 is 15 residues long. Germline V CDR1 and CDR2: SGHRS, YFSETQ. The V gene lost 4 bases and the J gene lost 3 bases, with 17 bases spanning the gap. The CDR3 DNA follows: TGCGCCAGCAGCGTGGACGGGGGTAAAGGCTACGAGCAGTACTTC. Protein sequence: CASSVDGGKGYEQYF.

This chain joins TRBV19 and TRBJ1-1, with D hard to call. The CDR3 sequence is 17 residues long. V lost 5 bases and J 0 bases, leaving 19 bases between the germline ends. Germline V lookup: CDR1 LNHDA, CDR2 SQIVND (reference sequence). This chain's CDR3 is CASSFYRYTYMNTEAFF. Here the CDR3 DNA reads TGTGCCAGTAGTTTTTACAGATATACCTACATGAACACTGAAGCTTTCTTT.

CDR3 region: CASSAHRDHYEQYF. The CDR3 DNA follows: TGTGCCAGCAGTGCCCACAGGGACCACTACGAGCAGTACTTC. The chain recombines TRBV6-8 with TRBJ2-7, with D perhaps TRBD1 (6 bases). The germline gives CDR1 MNHGY, CDR2 SAAAGT. The CDR3 extends over 14 amino acids. V dropped 5 bases and J dropped 3 bases, with 14 bases sitting between them.

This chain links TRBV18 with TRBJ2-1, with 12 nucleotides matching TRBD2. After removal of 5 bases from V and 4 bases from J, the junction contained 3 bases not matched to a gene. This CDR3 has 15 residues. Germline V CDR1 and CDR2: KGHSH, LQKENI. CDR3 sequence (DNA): TGTGCCAGCTCAACAGGGACTAGCGGGTACAATGAGCAGTTCTTC. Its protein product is CASSTGTSGYNEQFF.

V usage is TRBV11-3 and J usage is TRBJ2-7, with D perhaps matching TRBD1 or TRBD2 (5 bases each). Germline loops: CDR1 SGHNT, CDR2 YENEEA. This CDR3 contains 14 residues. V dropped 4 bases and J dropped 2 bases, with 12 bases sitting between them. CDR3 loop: CASSWGTPTYEQYF. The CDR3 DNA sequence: TGTGCCAGCAGCTGGGGGACGCCAACCTACGAGCAGTACTTC.

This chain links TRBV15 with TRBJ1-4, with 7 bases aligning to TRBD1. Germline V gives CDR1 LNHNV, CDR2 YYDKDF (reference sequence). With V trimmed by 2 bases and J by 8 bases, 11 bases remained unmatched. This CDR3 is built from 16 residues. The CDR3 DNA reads TGTGCCACCAGCAGACCTACAAAGGGGGCCGGGGAAAAACTGTTTTTT. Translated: CATSRPTKGAGEKLFF.

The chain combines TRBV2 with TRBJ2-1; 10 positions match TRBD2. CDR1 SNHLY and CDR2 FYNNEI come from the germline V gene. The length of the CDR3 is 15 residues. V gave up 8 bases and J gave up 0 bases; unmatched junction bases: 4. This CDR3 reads CASSRLAGSYNEQFF. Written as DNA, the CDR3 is TGTGCCAGCTCCCGACTAGCGGGCTCCTACAATGAGCAGTTCTTC.

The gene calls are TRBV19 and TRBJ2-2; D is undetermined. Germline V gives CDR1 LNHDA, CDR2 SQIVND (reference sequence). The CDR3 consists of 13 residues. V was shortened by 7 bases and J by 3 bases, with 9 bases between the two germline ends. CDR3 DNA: TGTGCCAGTAAAAACTTCTACACCGGGGAGCTGTTTTTT. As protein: CASKNFYTGELFF.

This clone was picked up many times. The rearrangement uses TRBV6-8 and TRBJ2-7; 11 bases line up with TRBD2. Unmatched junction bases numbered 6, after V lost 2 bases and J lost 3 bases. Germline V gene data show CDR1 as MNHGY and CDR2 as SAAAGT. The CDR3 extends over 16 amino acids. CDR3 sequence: CASSYQRTSGLYEQYF. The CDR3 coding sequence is TGTGCCAGCAGTTACCAAAGGACTAGCGGGCTCTACGAGCAGTACTTC.

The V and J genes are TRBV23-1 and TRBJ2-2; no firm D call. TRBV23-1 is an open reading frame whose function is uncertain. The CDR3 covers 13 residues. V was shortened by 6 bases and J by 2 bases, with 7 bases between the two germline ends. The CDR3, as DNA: TGCGCCAGCAGCCAAGACAACACCGGGGAGCTGTTTTTT. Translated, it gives CASSQDNTGELFF.

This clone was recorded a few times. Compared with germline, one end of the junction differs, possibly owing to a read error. CDR3 nucleotide sequence: TGTGCCAGCACCTTAACGCTTGGCCCAGATACGCAGTATTTT. Amino acid sequence: CASTLTLGPDTQYF. The gene calls are TRBV11-3 and TRBJ2-3, with D hard to call. The germline gives CDR1 SGHNT, CDR2 YENEEA. The CDR3 is 14 amino acids. The complete variable domain, with remaining parts taken from reference TRBV11-3 and TRBJ2-3, reads EAGVVQSPRYKIIEKKQPVAFWCNPISGHNTLYWYLQNLGQGPELLIRYENEEAVDDSQLPKDRFSAERLKGVDSTLKIQPAELGDSAVYLCASTLTLGPDTQYFGPGTRLTVL.

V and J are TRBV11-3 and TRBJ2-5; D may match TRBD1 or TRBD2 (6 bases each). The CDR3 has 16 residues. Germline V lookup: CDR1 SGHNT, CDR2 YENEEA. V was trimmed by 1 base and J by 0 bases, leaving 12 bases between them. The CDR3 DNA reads TGTGCCAGCAGCTTAGTGGGGGGCCTGTACCAAGAGACCCAGTACTTC. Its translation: CASSLVGGLYQETQYF.

CDR3 protein: CASSNYPGQGGNSNQPQHF. The CDR3 DNA is TGTGCCAGTAGTAACTACCCGGGACAGGGGGGAAATAGCAATCAGCCCCAGCATTTT. The chain employs TRBV19 and TRBJ1-5, with TRBD1 identical over 11 bases. There are 19 residues in the CDR3. Germline CDR1 is LNHDA and CDR2 is SQIVND (reference sequence). J lost 0 bases, V lost 4 bases, and 11 bases had no gene match.

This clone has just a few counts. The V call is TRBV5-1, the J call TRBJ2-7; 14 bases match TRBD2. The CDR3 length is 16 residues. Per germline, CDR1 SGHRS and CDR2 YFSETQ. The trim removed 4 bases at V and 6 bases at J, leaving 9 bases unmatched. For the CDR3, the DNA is TGCGCCAGCAGCCCATTGACTAGCGGGAGGGCGTCCGAGCAGTACTTC. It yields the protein CASSPLTSGRASEQYF.

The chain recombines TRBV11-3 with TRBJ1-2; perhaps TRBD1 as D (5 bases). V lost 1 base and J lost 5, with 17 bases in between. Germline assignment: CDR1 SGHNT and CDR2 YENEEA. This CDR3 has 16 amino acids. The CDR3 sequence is CASSLGGQGPGYGYTF. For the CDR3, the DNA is TGTGCCAGCAGCTTAGGAGGGCAGGGCCCGGGGTATGGCTACACCTTC.

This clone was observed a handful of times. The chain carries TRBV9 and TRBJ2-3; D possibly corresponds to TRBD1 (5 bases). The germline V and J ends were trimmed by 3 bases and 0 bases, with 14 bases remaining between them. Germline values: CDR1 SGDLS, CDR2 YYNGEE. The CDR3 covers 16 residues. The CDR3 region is CASSAPGHVSTDTQYF. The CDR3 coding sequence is TGTGCCAGCAGCGCCCCCGGACACGTGAGCACAGATACGCAGTATTTT.

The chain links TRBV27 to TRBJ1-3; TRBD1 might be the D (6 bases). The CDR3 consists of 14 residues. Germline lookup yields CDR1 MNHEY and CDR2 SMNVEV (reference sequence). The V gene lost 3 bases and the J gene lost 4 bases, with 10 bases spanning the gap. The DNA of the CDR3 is TGTGCCAGCAGTTTCCAGGGGAAAGGAAACACCATATATTTT. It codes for CASSFQGKGNTIYF.

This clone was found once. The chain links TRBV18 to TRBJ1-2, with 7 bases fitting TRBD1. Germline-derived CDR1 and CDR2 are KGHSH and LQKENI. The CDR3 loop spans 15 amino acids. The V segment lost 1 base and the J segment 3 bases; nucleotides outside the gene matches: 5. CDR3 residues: CASSPLQTGDYGYTF. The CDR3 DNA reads TGTGCCAGCTCACCACTTCAAACAGGGGACTATGGCTACACCTTC.

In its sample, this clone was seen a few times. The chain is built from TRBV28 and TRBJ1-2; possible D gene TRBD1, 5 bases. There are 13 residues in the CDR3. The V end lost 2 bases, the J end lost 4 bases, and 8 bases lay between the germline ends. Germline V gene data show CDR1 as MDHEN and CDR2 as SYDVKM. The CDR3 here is CASSLQGGYGYTF. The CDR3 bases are TGTGCCAGCAGTTTACAGGGTGGCTATGGCTACACCTTC.

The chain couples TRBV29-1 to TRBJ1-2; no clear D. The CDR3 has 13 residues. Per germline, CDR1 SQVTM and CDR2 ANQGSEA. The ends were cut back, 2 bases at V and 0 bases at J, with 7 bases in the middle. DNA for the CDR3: TGCAGCGTTGAACCTGGGACTAACTATGGCTACACCTTC. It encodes CSVEPGTNYGYTF.

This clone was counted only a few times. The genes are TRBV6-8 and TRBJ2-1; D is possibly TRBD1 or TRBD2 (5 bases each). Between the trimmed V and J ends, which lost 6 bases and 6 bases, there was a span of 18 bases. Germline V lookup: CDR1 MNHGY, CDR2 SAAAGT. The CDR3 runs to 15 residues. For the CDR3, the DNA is TGTGCCAGCAGACGAACTAGTAACGGGGCCAATGAGCAGTTCTTC. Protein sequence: CASRRTSNGANEQFF.

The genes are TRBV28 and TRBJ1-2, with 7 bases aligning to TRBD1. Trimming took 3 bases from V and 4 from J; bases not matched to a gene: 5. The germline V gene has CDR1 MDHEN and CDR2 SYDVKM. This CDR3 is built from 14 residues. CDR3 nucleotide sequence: TGTGCCAGCAGTTTGAAGGGGGCCGGCTATGGCTACACCTTC. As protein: CASSLKGAGYGYTF.

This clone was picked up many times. The CDR3 coding sequence is TGTGCCAGCAGCTTTAGACAAAGGAACACTGAAGCTTTCTTT. Translated: CASSFRQRNTEAFF. The chain combines TRBV11-3 with TRBJ1-1, with D unresolved. The V and J ends lost 3 bases and 1 base respectively, with 9 bases between them. This CDR3 region has 14 residues. Germline V gene lookup returns CDR1 SGHNT and CDR2 YENEEA.

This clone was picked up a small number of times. This chain's CDR3 is CASGTDVISTDTQYF. The CDR3 DNA is TGTGCCAGCGGGACAGACGTTATTAGCACAGATACGCAGTATTTT. The genes are TRBV28 and TRBJ2-3, with 7 bases fitting TRBD1. With V trimmed by 8 bases and J by 0 bases, 8 bases remained unmatched. Germline V lookup: CDR1 MDHEN, CDR2 SYDVKM. The CDR3 has 15 residues.

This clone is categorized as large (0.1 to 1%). CDR3 amino acids: CASSQVVDRSNYNEQFF. The CDR3 coding sequence is TGCGCCAGCAGCCAAGTTGTGGACAGGAGTAATTACAATGAGCAGTTCTTC. This chain links TRBV4-1 with TRBJ2-1; 7 bases map to TRBD1. Losses at the gene ends were 1 base for V and 4 bases for J; bases not matched to a gene: 10. The CDR3 sequence is 17 residues long. Germline V gene sequence: CDR1 MGHRA, CDR2 YSYEKL.

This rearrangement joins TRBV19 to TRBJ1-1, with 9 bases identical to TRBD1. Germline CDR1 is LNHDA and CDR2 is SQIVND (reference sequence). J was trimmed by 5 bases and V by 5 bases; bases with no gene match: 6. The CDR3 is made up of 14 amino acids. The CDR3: CASSADRGRTEAFF. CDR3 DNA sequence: TGTGCCAGTAGTGCGGACAGGGGAAGAACTGAAGCTTTCTTT.